Each of the 12 T cell receptor beta chains below was sequenced from the same sample in a study of blood T cells in healthy people across ages. A second PCR, run for roughly 6 to 11 cycles, used a sample-barcoded 5' primer plus a J-beta primer mix. Each CDR3 protein is one row after TCRdb ran MiXCR on the 5' RACE reads. The top ten hold approximately 7.9% of the sample, which has some 1.4 million distinct CDR3 sequences, approximately 42% seen once. Sequences were obtained from blood. These receptors came from a woman under 30 in good health.

The chain has TRBV3-1 and TRBJ1-4; 7 bases are shared with TRBD1. V lost 2 bases, J lost 7 bases, and 7 bases stayed unmatched. Per germline, CDR1 LGHDT and CDR2 YNNKEL (reference sequence). The CDR3 sequence is 15 residues long. The CDR3 spells CASSQIGTAAEKLFF. For the CDR3, the DNA is TGTGCCAGCAGCCAAATCGGGACAGCGGCTGAAAAACTGTTTTTT.

In this sample, this clonotype turned up a few times. The chain carries TRBV27 and TRBJ1-2; TRBD1 matches at 10 bases. Trimming removed 5 bases from V and 11 bases from J; junction bases left unmatched: 2. The CDR3 totals 11 residues. Germline V gene data show CDR1 as MNHEY and CDR2 as SMNVEV (reference sequence). The CDR3 spells CASSGTGDYTF. The CDR3 DNA is TGTGCCAGCAGTGGGACAGGGGATTACACCTTC.

The rearrangement joins TRBV10-3 to TRBJ2-7, with 12 positions matching TRBD2. The J call may be incorrect, as the DNA end agrees better with TRBJ2-5. The CDR3 spans 17 residues. Looked up from germline, CDR1 is ENHRY and CDR2 is SYGVKD. CDR3 sequence: CAIGDLVASGGEETQYF. CDR3 DNA: TGTGCCATCGGAGATCTTGTGGCTAGCGGGGGGGAAGAGACCCAGTACTTC.

The CDR3 here is CASTLGGANTEAFF. The CDR3, as DNA: TGTGCCAGCACCTTAGGGGGGGCAAACACTGAAGCTTTCTTT. V is TRBV12-3 or TRBV12-4 and J is TRBJ1-1, with TRBD1 as a possible D gene (6 bases). The CDR3 extends over 14 amino acids. The ends were cut back, 7 bases at V and 2 bases at J, with 14 bases in the middle.

There are a few counts of this clonotype. The V gene is TRBV7-3, the J gene TRBJ2-2; no reliable D call. The CDR3 totals 12 residues. Trimming removed 2 bases from V and 8 bases from J, with 6 bases in between. Germline CDR1 and CDR2: SGHTA and FQGTGA. The CDR3 nucleotides read TGTGCCAGCAGCTTATACCCGGGGGAGCTGTTTTTT. Translated: CASSLYPGELFF.

This clonotype was found a few times. This sequence joins TRBV7-9 and TRBJ2-1; 11 bases map to TRBD2. The length of the CDR3 is 13 residues. Germline-derived CDR1 and CDR2 are SEHNR and FQNEAQ (reference sequence). With 10 bases clipped from V and 3 bases from J, the junction kept 2 bases outside the gene matches. The chain's CDR3 is CATGTSGYNEQFF. The CDR3 region has the DNA TGTGCCACTGGGACTAGCGGCTACAATGAGCAGTTCTTC.

The V gene is TRBV5-4, the J gene TRBJ1-2; D unclear. Germline CDR1 and CDR2: SGHNT and YYREEE (reference sequence). The CDR3 totals 15 residues. V lost 4 bases and J lost 4, with 17 bases in between. The CDR3: CASSHIPRGRYGYTF. In DNA, the CDR3 is TGTGCCAGCAGCCACATCCCGCGGGGTCGCTATGGCTACACCTTC.

This sequence joins TRBV12-3 or TRBV12-4 and TRBJ1-5; no clear D gene. Deletions cut 4 bases from V and 5 bases from J, with 15 bases between. The CDR3 has 15 amino acids. CDR3 bases: TGTGCCAGCAGTTCCCTGGGCCGCTACGATCAGCCCCAGCATTTT. Translating gives CASSSLGRYDQPQHF.

The chain joins TRBV15 to TRBJ2-1; TRBD2 matches at 8 bases. Germline assignment: CDR1 LNHNV and CDR2 YYDKDF (reference sequence). The CDR3 is 15 residues long. The V gene end was trimmed by 1 base and the J gene end by 2 bases; junction bases not matched to a gene: 1. The CDR3 nucleotides read TGTGCCACCAGCAGAGCGGGGGGGGCCTACAATGAGCAGTTCTTC. Its translation is CATSRAGGAYNEQFF.

This clonotype has only a few counts. The chain combines TRBV12-3 or TRBV12-4 with TRBJ1-2; D is perhaps TRBD1 (5 bases). The CDR3 spans 12 residues. V was cut by 6 bases and J by 8 bases, with 13 bases left in between. The CDR3 spells CASRPRARGYTF. In nucleotides, the CDR3 is TGTGCCAGCAGGCCCAGGGCCCGAGGCTACACCTTC.

Points on this clonotype: Germline is not matched at one junction end, which may reflect a read error. The gene calls are TRBV3-1 and TRBJ2-3; TRBD2 matches at 15 bases. Germline CDR1 and CDR2: LGHDT and YNNKEL (reference sequence). The CDR3 spans 19 residues. This chain's CDR3 is CTSSHRGTSGGLSTDTQYF. Written as DNA, the CDR3 is TGTACCAGCAGCCACCGGGGGACTAGCGGGGGGCTCAGCACAGATACGCAGTATTTT.

This clonotype was picked up many times. V and J are TRBV25-1 and TRBJ2-7; possibly TRBD2 for D (6 bases). V lost 8 bases and J 0 bases, leaving 17 bases between the germline ends. Per germline, CDR1 MGHDK and CDR2 SYGVNS. The CDR3 is 15 amino acids. CDR3 amino acids: CASRPGAGHSYEQYF. The DNA for the CDR3 is TGTGCCAGCCGCCCGGGTGCGGGGCACTCCTACGAGCAGTACTTC.